This T cell receptor beta chain is from a study of cytomegalovirus exposure and HLA in healthy donors. V lost 4 bases, J lost 3 bases, and 9 bases stayed unmatched. CDR1 SGHVS and CDR2 FQNEAQ come from the germline V gene. The CDR3 contains 15 residues. As to this clone: Its antigen is unknown.

The study's findings and limits: It emerged from a later analysis that several of the most significant clusters appeared to be linked to common viral pathogens. It was only CMV serostatus that was available as immune exposure information.

Vbeta (60) and Jbeta (13) primers were used in the PCR. As handled by the study authors: The authors later counted 70 million to 80 million unique TCR beta chains, some 9.9 million of them shared. The data were produced by immunoSEQ multiplex PCR, yet TCRdb's version contains in-frame clones alone and is incomplete. That table supplies the V and J calls and clone size; D and trimming were determined from the DNA. The profile shows approximately 150,000 clones, about 70% of them singletons. This TCR was sampled from a man aged 60-69 years in good health and CMV-seronegative. Specimen: PBMCs. The chain employs TRBV7-8 and TRBJ2-7, with 7 bases that match TRBD1. For the CDR3, the DNA is TGTGCCAGCAGCTCTCACCCGGGACAGATCTACGAGCAGTACTTC. This sequence encodes CASSSHPGQIYEQYF.